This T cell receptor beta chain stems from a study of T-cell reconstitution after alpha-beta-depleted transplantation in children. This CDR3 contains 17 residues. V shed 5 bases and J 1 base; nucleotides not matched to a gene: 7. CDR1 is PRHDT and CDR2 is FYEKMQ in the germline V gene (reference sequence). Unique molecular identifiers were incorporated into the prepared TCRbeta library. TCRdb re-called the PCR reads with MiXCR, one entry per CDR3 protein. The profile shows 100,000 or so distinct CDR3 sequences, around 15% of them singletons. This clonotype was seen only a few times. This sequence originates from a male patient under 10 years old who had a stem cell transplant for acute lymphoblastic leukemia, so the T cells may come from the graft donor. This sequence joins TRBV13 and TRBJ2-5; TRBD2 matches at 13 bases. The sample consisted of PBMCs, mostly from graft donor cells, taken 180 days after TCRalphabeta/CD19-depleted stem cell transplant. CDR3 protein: CASSNSGTSGTQETQYF. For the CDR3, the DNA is TGTGCCAGCAGCAATTCCGGGACTAGCGGGACCCAAGAGACCCAGTACTTC.